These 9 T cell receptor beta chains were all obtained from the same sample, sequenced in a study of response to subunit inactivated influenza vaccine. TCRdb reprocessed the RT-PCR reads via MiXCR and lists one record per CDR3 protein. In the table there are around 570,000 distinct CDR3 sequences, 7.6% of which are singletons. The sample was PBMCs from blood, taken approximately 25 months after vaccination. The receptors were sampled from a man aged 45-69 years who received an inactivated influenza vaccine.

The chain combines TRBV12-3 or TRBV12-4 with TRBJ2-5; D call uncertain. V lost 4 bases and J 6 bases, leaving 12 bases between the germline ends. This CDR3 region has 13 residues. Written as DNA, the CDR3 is TGTGCCAGCAGTTCGACAATTTCGAAGACCCAGTACTTC. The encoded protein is CASSSTISKTQYF.

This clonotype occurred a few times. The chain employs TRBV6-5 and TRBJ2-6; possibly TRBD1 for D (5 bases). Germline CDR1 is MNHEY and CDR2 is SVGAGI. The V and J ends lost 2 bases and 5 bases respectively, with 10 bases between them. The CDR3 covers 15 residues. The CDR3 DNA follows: TGTGCCAGCAGTTACAGGGGTTCCTGGGCCAACGTCCTGACTTTC. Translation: CASSYRGSWANVLTF.

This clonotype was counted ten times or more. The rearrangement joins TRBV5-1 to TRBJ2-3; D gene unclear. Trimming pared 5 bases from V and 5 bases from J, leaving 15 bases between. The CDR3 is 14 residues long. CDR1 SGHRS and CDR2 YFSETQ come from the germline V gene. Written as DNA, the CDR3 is TGCGCCAGCAGTTATGAGTCAAGTGGAGATACGCAGTATTTT. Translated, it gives CASSYESSGDTQYF.

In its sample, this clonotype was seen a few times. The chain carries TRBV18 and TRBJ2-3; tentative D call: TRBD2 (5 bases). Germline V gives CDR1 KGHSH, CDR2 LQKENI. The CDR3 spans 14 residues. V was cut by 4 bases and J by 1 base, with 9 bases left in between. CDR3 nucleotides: TGTGCCAGCTCACGTTTGCGGGGCACAGATACGCAGTATTTT. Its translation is CASSRLRGTDTQYF.

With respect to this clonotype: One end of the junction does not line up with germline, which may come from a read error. CDR3 coding DNA: TGTGCCACCAGCAAAGAGGTCCATGGGAATAATGCTGCGGGGAACACTGAAGCTTTCTTT. Translating gives CATSKEVHGNNAAGNTEAFF. The chain is built from TRBV3-1 and TRBJ1-1; no definite D call. CDR3 size: 20 residues. Looked up from germline, CDR1 is LGHDT and CDR2 is YNNKEL (reference sequence).

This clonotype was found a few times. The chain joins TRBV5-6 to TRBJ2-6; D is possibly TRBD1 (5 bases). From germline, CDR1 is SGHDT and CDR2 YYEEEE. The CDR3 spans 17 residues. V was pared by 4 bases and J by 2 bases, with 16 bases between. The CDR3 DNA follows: TGTGCCAGCAGCCGAAAATTCCAGGGTGCTGGGGCCAACGTCCTGACTTTC. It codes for CASSRKFQGAGANVLTF.

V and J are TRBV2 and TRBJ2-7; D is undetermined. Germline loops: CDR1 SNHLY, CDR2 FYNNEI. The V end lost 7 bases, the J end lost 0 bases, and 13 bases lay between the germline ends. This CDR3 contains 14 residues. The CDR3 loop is CASKVDLPSYEQYF. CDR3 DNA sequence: TGTGCCAGCAAGGTGGACCTCCCCTCCTACGAGCAGTACTTC.

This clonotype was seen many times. The CDR3 protein is CASSDRLSQETQYF. The DNA for the CDR3 is TGTGCCAGCAGTGACAGACTGAGCCAAGAGACCCAGTACTTC. The gene calls are TRBV6-1 and TRBJ2-5, with D unresolved. This CDR3 region has 14 residues. The germline CDR1 and CDR2 sequences are MNHNS and SASEGT. V gave up 3 bases and J gave up 1 base, with 9 bases separating them.

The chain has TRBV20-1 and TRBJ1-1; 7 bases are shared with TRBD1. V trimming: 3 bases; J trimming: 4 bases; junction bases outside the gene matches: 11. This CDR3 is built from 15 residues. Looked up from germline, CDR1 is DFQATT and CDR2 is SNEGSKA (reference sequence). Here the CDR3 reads CSAREYLDRATEAFF. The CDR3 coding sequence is TGCAGTGCTAGGGAATATCTAGACAGGGCCACTGAAGCTTTCTTT.